These T cell receptor beta chains were read from a single sample in a study of T-cell reconstitution after alpha-beta-depleted transplantation in children. A single record per CDR3 protein comes from TCRdb applying MiXCR to the PCR reads. The table records some 300,000 distinct CDR3 sequences, around 10% of them present only once. The specimen was PBMCs from the stem cell graft donor, collected from the stem cell graft. Receptor source: a human donor who donated a stem cell graft to a child with acute lymphoblastic leukemia. CDR3s leave out the opening cysteine and the closing phenylalanine or tryptophan. The listing skips clone size in some rows; elsewhere it reads once, few, many or a size class.

TRBV9	few	ASSAYYRGLDYGYT
TRBV10-2	few	ASDQGGGSNYGYT
TRBV5-1	NA	ASSLDGPLAGHLH
TRBV7-2	few	ASRSGTGGVEQY
TRBV7-7	few	ASSSEAGEGETQY
TRBV4-3	few	ASSQEPTGGTDTQY
TRBV6-2/TRBV6-3	few	ASSLHLGNSGANVLT
TRBV27	many	ASSPNSNQPQH
TRBV27	NA	ASSLGAGLHYNEQF
TRBV6-1	NA	ASTNRGRTSYNEQF
TRBV28	many	ASRYLRGNQPQH
TRBV4-3	few	ASSQDRGDPYGYT
TRBV12-3/TRBV12-4	few	ASSLALRFGDGEFTDTQY
TRBV7-8	many	ASSLGQGSSYEQY
TRBV20-1	many	SATGTSGRGTQY
TRBV9	few	ASSATSGRVGDTQY
TRBV7-8	NA	ASSPREAAGVRNEQF